A single sample gave rise to the 31 T cell receptor beta chains below, sequenced in a study of T-cell memory formation after mild COVID-19. TCRdb re-called the 5' RACE reads through MiXCR, storing one row per CDR3 protein. Of a few hundred thousand distinct CDR3 sequences listed, 13% to 15% were seen once; the top ten hold 20% to 25%. The source material was PBMCs or a T cell subset sorted from them (not recorded which). These receptors were obtained from a man younger than 30 who had mild COVID-19 (a few samples of this study predate the infection). Cell type and time point are not known.

At least ten counts were recorded for this clonotype. The V gene is TRBV7-2, the J gene TRBJ2-7; D is uncertain. This CDR3 spans 12 amino acids. The germline V gene has CDR1 SGHTA and CDR2 FQGNSA. V lost 5 bases to trimming and J lost 2 bases, with 7 bases between them. The CDR3 sequence is CASSDFPYEQYF. CDR3 nucleotide sequence: TGTGCCAGCAGCGACTTCCCCTACGAGCAGTACTTC.

The gene calls are TRBV6-6 and TRBJ2-5; 8 bases line up with TRBD2. CDR3 length: 15 residues. Trimming cost V 1 base and J 4 bases; bases outside gene matches: 5. In germline, CDR1 is MNHNY, CDR2 SVGAGI (reference sequence). CDR3 bases: TGTGCCAGCAGTTACTTCGGGGGGGCCCCAGAGACCCAGTACTTC. This gives the protein CASSYFGGAPETQYF.

V gene TRBV28 combines with J gene TRBJ2-5; 15 bases fit TRBD2. Germline V gives CDR1 MDHEN, CDR2 SYDVKM. The junction had 6 bases not matched to a gene; V was cut back by 7 bases and J by 0 bases. The CDR3 covers 17 residues. The chain's CDR3 is CASTPGLAGGDQETQYF. Written as DNA, the CDR3 is TGTGCCAGCACCCCGGGACTAGCGGGGGGCGACCAAGAGACCCAGTACTTC.

The chain recombines TRBV14 with TRBJ2-5, with a possible D match to TRBD1 (5 bases). The V and J ends lost 1 base and 1 base respectively, with 13 bases between them. The germline gives CDR1 SGHDN, CDR2 FVKESK. The CDR3 spans 16 residues. The DNA of the CDR3 is TGTGCCAGCAGCCAAGTGGGAATAGGGGTCCAAGAGACCCAGTACTTC. Translating gives CASSQVGIGVQETQYF.

The V and J genes are TRBV5-1 and TRBJ2-7, with D tentatively TRBD1 (6 bases). The V gene's germline CDR1 is SGHRS and CDR2 YFSETQ. Trimming removed 3 bases from V and 7 bases from J, with 17 bases in between. The CDR3 is 14 amino acids. CDR3 nucleotides: TGCGCCAGCAGCTCGCCCGGACAGTTGAGGGAGCAGTACTTC. Translated, it gives CASSSPGQLREQYF.

This clonotype occurred a few times. This rearrangement joins TRBV1 to TRBJ2-5; the table's D call, TRBD2, was not checked against the DNA. TRBV1 counts as a pseudogene. The CDR3 has 14 amino acids. The DNA of the CDR3 is TGCACCAGAGGCCAGGGCCGACCTCAAGAGACCCAGTACTTC. This sequence encodes CTRGQGRPQETQYF.

This clonotype was detected ten times or more. V gene TRBV20-1 combines with J gene TRBJ1-5, with a weak D call TRBD1 (6 bases). The germline gives CDR1 DFQATT, CDR2 SNEGSKA (reference sequence). The CDR3 totals 13 residues. The V gene lost 6 bases and the J gene lost 7 bases, with 16 bases spanning the gap. The CDR3 coding sequence is TGCAGTGCCAATACAGGGAGTGGGCAGCCCCAGCATTTT. It encodes CSANTGSGQPQHF.

This clonotype was counted a few times. This chain links TRBV4-1 with TRBJ2-3, with 10 bases aligning to TRBD2. CDR1 MGHRA and CDR2 YSYEKL come from the germline V gene. The CDR3 contains 18 residues. With 0 bases clipped from V and 2 bases from J, the junction kept 8 bases outside the gene matches. The CDR3 DNA reads TGCGCCAGCAGCCAAGATTCTCTAGCGGGGGCCCACACAGATACGCAGTATTTT. Translating gives CASSQDSLAGAHTDTQYF.

V gene TRBV9 combines with J gene TRBJ1-4; D is ambiguous. The CDR3 has 16 residues. V dropped 3 bases and J dropped 3 bases, with 15 bases sitting between them. Germline CDR1 reads SGDLS; CDR2 reads YYNGEE. DNA of the CDR3: TGTGCCAGCAGCGGCCTCTCGAGTCAGGCTAATGAAAAACTGTTTTTT. Amino acid sequence: CASSGLSSQANEKLFF. The variable domain in full, with the rest retrieved from reference TRBV9 and TRBJ1-4, is DSGVTQTPKHLITATGQRVTLRCSPRSGDLSVYWYQQSLDQGLQFLIQYYNGEERAKGNILERFSAQQFPDLHSELNLSSLELGDSALYFCASSGLSSQANEKLFFGSGTQLSVL.

This clonotype appeared a single time. A read error may be the cause here, since a much bigger clone is one base away. The genes are TRBV5-1 and TRBJ2-1; TRBD2 matches 10 bases. Germline CDR1 reads SGHRS; CDR2 reads YFSETQ. This CDR3 has 15 amino acids. V was clipped by 0 bases and J by 7 bases; unmatched bases: 4. This CDR3 reads CASSLGGLAANEQFF. In DNA form, the CDR3 reads TGCGCCAGCAGCTTGGGAGGACTAGCGGCGAATGAGCAGTTCTTC.

This clonotype has only a few counts. The rearrangement uses TRBV7-2 and TRBJ1-4, with 7 bases fitting TRBD1. V dropped 5 bases and J dropped 3; count of bases not matched to a gene: 6. Germline lookup yields CDR1 SGHTA and CDR2 FQGNSA. There are 15 residues in the CDR3. The CDR3 spells CASSTYRGANEKLFF. CDR3 nucleotide sequence: TGTGCCAGCAGCACCTACAGGGGAGCTAATGAAAAACTGTTTTTT. Full variable domain (missing parts from reference TRBV7-2 and TRBJ1-4): GAGVSQSPSNKVTEKGKDVELRCDPISGHTALYWYRQSLGQGLEFLIYFQGNSAPDKSGLPSDRFSAERTGGSVSTLTIQRTQQEDSAVYLCASSTYRGANEKLFFGSGTQLSVL.

In DNA, the CDR3 is TGCAGTGCTAGAGATGGGGCAGACTCTGGAAACACCATATATTTT. Amino acids: CSARDGADSGNTIYF. V and J are TRBV20-1 and TRBJ1-3; D is possibly TRBD1 (5 bases). V was cut by 0 bases and J by 0 bases, with 9 bases left in between. Germline CDR1 is DFQATT and CDR2 is SNEGSKA (reference sequence). This CDR3 region has 15 residues.

This clonotype was counted between two and nine times. This chain uses TRBV28 with TRBJ2-2; tentative D call: TRBD2 (6 bases). The CDR3 contains 15 residues. Looked up from germline, CDR1 is MDHEN and CDR2 is SYDVKM. Trimming cost V 5 bases and J 1 base, with 11 bases left between them. CDR3 sequence: CASSPWRGNTGELFF. The CDR3, as DNA: TGTGCCAGCAGTCCCTGGCGGGGGAACACCGGGGAGCTGTTTTTT.

This clonotype was counted a few times. The J gene is TRBJ2-7, the V gene TRBV7-2; D is unresolved. V was cut by 4 bases and J by 2 bases, with 9 bases left in between. Germline CDR1 SGHTA, CDR2 FQGNSA. The CDR3 contains 13 residues. CDR3 nucleotides: TGTGCCAGCAGCTCGGACCCAACCTACGAGCAGTACGTC. Its protein is CASSSDPTYEQYV.

The sample holds a few counts of this clonotype. This rearrangement joins TRBV29-1 to TRBJ1-4; D gene ambiguous. The length of the CDR3 is 12 residues. V gave up 5 bases and J gave up 5 bases, with 9 bases separating them. Germline values: CDR1 SQVTM, CDR2 ANQGSEA. The CDR3 DNA reads TGCAGCGTTCACCCGGAGAATGAAAAACTGTTTTTT. Translated: CSVHPENEKLFF.

This clonotype has a handful of counts. V gene TRBV6-1 combines with J gene TRBJ2-7; 10 positions match TRBD1. The CDR3 runs 14 residues. J was trimmed by 1 base and V by 4 bases; bases with no gene match: 1. Per germline, CDR1 MNHNS and CDR2 SASEGT. This CDR3 is CASSGTGGSYEQYF. The CDR3, as DNA: TGTGCCAGCAGTGGGACAGGGGGGTCCTACGAGCAGTACTTC.

This clonotype was counted only a few times. In DNA form, the CDR3 reads TGTGCCAGCAGCTCAGACAGGGTTTGGGCCAAAAACATTCAGTACTTC. This gives the protein CASSSDRVWAKNIQYF. This chain links TRBV7-8 with TRBJ2-4; 7 bases are a match to TRBD1. The germline CDR1 and CDR2 sequences are SGHVS and FQNEAQ. J gave up 1 base and V 4 bases, and 7 bases lay outside the gene matches. The CDR3 is 16 residues long.

The genes are TRBV6-5 and TRBJ1-1; 9 bases map to TRBD1. Germline V lookup: CDR1 MNHEY, CDR2 SVGAGI. The CDR3 runs 11 residues. Trimming removed 7 bases from V and 10 bases from J; junction bases left unmatched: 4. The DNA for the CDR3 is TGTGCCAGCACCGAGGGACAGGGAGCTTTCTTT. As protein: CASTEGQGAFF.

The genes are TRBV5-6 and TRBJ2-1; TRBD1 matches 8 bases. Germline CDR1 is SGHDT and CDR2 is YYEEEE. The V and J ends lost 6 bases and 7 bases, in that order; junction bases with no gene match: 12. The CDR3 loop spans 15 amino acids. CDR3 residues: CASTSWTGNGNEQFF. CDR3 DNA sequence: TGTGCCAGCACCTCGTGGACAGGGAACGGGAATGAGCAGTTCTTC.

This clonotype appeared a few times. V usage is TRBV5-1 and J usage is TRBJ2-5; 8 positions match TRBD2. After removal of 6 bases from V and 5 bases from J, the junction contained 9 bases not matched to a gene. The germline V gene encodes CDR1 SGHRS and CDR2 YFSETQ. The length of the CDR3 is 14 residues. The CDR3 protein is CASTVGGAGETQYF. CDR3 coding DNA: TGCGCCAGCACGGTCGGGGGGGCCGGGGAGACCCAGTACTTC.

The rearrangement links TRBV7-9 to TRBJ1-1; D is uncertain. Trimming pared 2 bases from V and 4 bases from J, leaving 14 bases between. The germline V gene has CDR1 SEHNR and CDR2 FQNEAQ (reference sequence). CDR3 size: 15 residues. CDR3 coding DNA: TGTGCCAGCAGCTTATGGAAGGATGGTAGCACTGAAGCTTTCTTT. Its translation: CASSLWKDGSTEAFF.

This clonotype was seen many times. The chain employs TRBV5-1 and TRBJ2-1; possible D gene TRBD1, 7 bases. This CDR3 spans 14 amino acids. Per germline, CDR1 SGHRS and CDR2 YFSETQ. Trimming stripped 3 bases from V and 4 bases from J, with 11 bases between. The CDR3 DNA follows: TGCGCCAGCAGCTCGACAGGGACTTACAATGAGCAGTTCTTC. Its translation: CASSSTGTYNEQFF.

This clonotype was seen a handful of times. This CDR3 is CASSPQRLETQYF. Here the CDR3 DNA reads TGTGCCAGCAGCCCGCAGAGGCTGGAGACCCAGTACTTC. The chain employs TRBV7-2 and TRBJ2-5; no clear D. Germline V gene lookup returns CDR1 SGHTA and CDR2 FQGNSA. V was pared by 5 bases and J by 5 bases, with 12 bases between. There are 13 residues in the CDR3.

This clonotype was counted between two and nine times. This chain connects TRBV7-3 to TRBJ2-6; D might be TRBD1 (6 bases). The CDR3 has 16 amino acids. V lost 5 bases and J 3 bases, leaving 14 bases between the germline ends. CDR1 and CDR2 from the germline V gene are SGHTA and FQGTGA. The CDR3 region has the DNA TGTGCCAGCAGCCCCCCAGGGGCTTATGGGGCCAACGTCCTGACTTTC. Its protein is CASSPPGAYGANVLTF.

CDR3 DNA: TGCGCCAGCAGCCAAGGGTACGGGGAGCTGTTTTTT. This gives the protein CASSQGYGELFF. The chain uses TRBV4-3 and TRBJ2-2; no clear D. CDR1 is LGHNA and CDR2 is YSLEER in the germline V gene. Trimming took 1 base from V and 7 from J, leaving 4 bases between them. The CDR3 is 12 amino acids.

This clonotype was counted between two and nine times. The chain uses TRBV12-3 or TRBV12-4 and TRBJ2-1, with a weak D call TRBD1 (5 bases). This CDR3 has 14 residues. V was trimmed by 3 bases and J by 8 bases, leaving 14 bases between them. The CDR3 DNA sequence: TGTGCCAGCAGTTTGGGCAGGGAATTCGATGAGCAGTTCTTC. Its protein is CASSLGREFDEQFF.

V gene TRBV7-9 combines with J gene TRBJ2-2; D might be TRBD1 (6 bases). Per the germline V gene, CDR1 is SEHNR and CDR2 is FQNEAQ (reference sequence). The CDR3 is 16 residues long. V was cut by 1 base and J by 0 bases, with 9 bases left in between. The CDR3 nucleotides are TGTGCCAGCAGCTTAGAGGGACATACGAACACCGGGGAGCTGTTTTTT. Its protein is CASSLEGHTNTGELFF.

V usage is TRBV6-1 and J usage is TRBJ1-1; no clear D gene. This CDR3 comprises 13 residues. The germline V gene has CDR1 MNHNS and CDR2 SASEGT. The V end lost 2 bases, the J end lost 2 bases, and 6 bases lay between the germline ends. The CDR3 loop is CASSEIINTEAFF. The CDR3 DNA follows: TGTGCCAGCAGTGAAATTATAAACACTGAAGCTTTCTTT.

This clonotype has a handful of counts. The rearrangement joins TRBV4-3 to TRBJ2-1; possible D gene TRBD2, 6 bases. V was clipped by 4 bases and J by 8 bases, with 15 bases between them. This CDR3 contains 14 residues. Germline CDR1 LGHNA, CDR2 YSLEER. The CDR3 is CASSRGLIVDEQFF. The CDR3 nucleotides are TGCGCCAGCAGCCGGGGACTGATTGTCGATGAGCAGTTCTTC.

The gene calls are TRBV20-1 and TRBJ1-2; tentative D call: TRBD1 (6 bases). The CDR3 consists of 15 residues. V lost 5 bases and J lost 4, with 20 bases in between. From germline, CDR1 is DFQATT and CDR2 SNEGSKA (reference sequence). CDR3 DNA sequence: TGCAGTGCTCAGCCCCAGCAGGGGAGGTCCTATGGCTACACCTTC. This encodes CSAQPQQGRSYGYTF.

In this sample, this clonotype turned up a few times. The chain is built from TRBV5-5 and TRBJ1-5; a weak D match, TRBD1 (6 bases). CDR1 is SGHKS, CDR2 YYEKEE, per germline (reference sequence). CDR3 size: 16 residues. The V and J ends lost 0 bases and 4 bases respectively, with 14 bases between them. The chain's CDR3 is CASSLALGAGNQPQHF. Written as DNA, the CDR3 is TGTGCCAGCAGCTTGGCCTTGGGGGCCGGGAATCAGCCCCAGCATTTT.